This T cell receptor (beta chain) was sequenced in a study of neoadjuvant anti-PD-1 for oral cavity cancer (dated by TCRdb to 2020 to 2023). As for the study more broadly: Before curative-intent surgical resection, most patients were given three to four biweekly doses of nivolumab at 3 mg/kg. For patients who did not progress, a fourth nivolumab dose was given around day 43, followed by definitive surgical resection on days 50-56. Under RECIST 1.1, a patient counted as a responder if showing complete response, partial response or stable disease, and as a non-responder if showing progression. There were more than nine patients in the parent correlative cohort, and the response rate was less than 40%.

Its CDR3 holds 12 amino acids, cysteine through phenylalanine. The read is trimmed to its CDR3 DNA, 36 bases read in frame from base 1. The junction carries 10 bases between V and J, which are trimmed by 1 base and 9 bases respectively. For CDR1 and CDR2, the germline V gene (reference sequence) lists GTSNPN and SVGIG. To note about this clone: The specificity of this receptor is unknown. No base quality values were provided; no much bigger clone lies one nucleotide off.

The sample's time point, from its label and the paper: before neoadjuvant nivolumab. None of the patients had received prior systemic or radiation treatment, and all were newly diagnosed with stage II-IVA oral cavity squamous cell carcinoma. The cohort was composed of patients with HPV-negative, locally advanced oral cavity squamous cell carcinoma. The samples were drawn from a longitudinal correlative study tied to a single-arm phase II trial testing neoadjuvant nivolumab in oral cavity squamous cell carcinoma. Genomic DNA-based TCRbeta sequencing was performed on subject-matched pre- and post-treatment PBMCs and tumors from three responders and three non-responders. For tumor tissue, genomic DNA extraction relied on the Maxwell RSC DNA from Tissue kit. The research as a whole found: A higher pretreatment blood Treg/Th17 ratio correlated with both higher pretreatment blood TCRbeta clonality and lower post-treatment tumor TCRbeta clonality. TCR analyses included only a few patients per response group, and the authors called for larger cohorts for validation. Larger post-treatment sizes of preexisting intratumoral clones correlated with greater tumor shrinkage, suggesting expansion of preexisting clones contributed to response.

Survey sequencing of tumors used two replicates per sample, and the tumor libraries mostly started from 4.5 to 5.5 ug of input genomic DNA. TCRbeta libraries were prepared with the immunoSEQ hsTCRbeta kit according to the manufacturer's instructions. The finished libraries were brought together in one pool at roughly 3 nM, which was then read using an Illumina NovaSeq 6000 S4 flow cell. As for the authors' bioinformatics: Raw data preprocessing and quality control were performed with the immunoSEQ Analyzer. The analysis was restricted to productive rearrangements, with each unique CDR3 amino acid sequence defining a clonotype. Repertoire clonality was estimated as the Gini-Simpson index, computed with the R package tcR. Student's t test was used to compare Gini indices, while Pearson correlation assessed associations with tumor size change. Here the immuneACCESS table is served through TCRdb, limited to in-frame sequences with V and J called. Missing clones are a known gap in these copies; in checked studies unresolved V genes cover under half, and the rest lacks a known reason. The V and J calls and clone size come from that table; D and trimming were worked out from the DNA. Across this sample there are approximately 12,000 clones, with around 58% seen only once. The ten largest account for 12% of the sample.

This sequence uses TRBV30 and TRBJ2-1, with the D gene not confidently named. The material was tumor tissue, obtained before nivolumab (anti-PD-1) treatment. The receptor's source is a person between 40 and 85 years old with oral cavity squamous cell carcinoma. At the DNA level, the sequence is TGTGCCTGGAGTGGGCTCGTGGGTGAGCAGTTCTTC. This sequence encodes CAWSGLVGEQFF.